The 27 T cell receptor beta chains below come from one sample, sequenced in a study of blood T cells in healthy people across ages. Next came a second PCR, run for about 6 to 12 cycles, which used a sample-barcoded 5' primer along with a J-beta primer mix. MiXCR was run by TCRdb on the 5' RACE reads, yielding one entry per CDR3 protein. The data hold some 1,800,000 distinct CDR3 sequences, with approximately 40% observed a single time. Material for sequencing was blood. The receptors were sampled from a human donor in good health.

This clonotype was observed a handful of times. The rearrangement links TRBV7-9 to TRBJ1-5; D gene unclear. Germline CDR1 is SEHNR and CDR2 is FQNEAQ (reference sequence). The CDR3 covers 13 residues. V dropped 3 bases and J dropped 1 base, with 4 bases sitting between them. CDR3 sequence: CASSLMSNQPQHF. The CDR3 DNA follows: TGTGCCAGCAGCTTGATGAGCAATCAGCCCCAGCATTTT.

The chain has TRBV20-1 and TRBJ2-5; D is possibly TRBD2 (6 bases). The V end lost 3 bases, the J end lost 4 bases, and 15 bases lay between the germline ends. The CDR3 spans 14 residues. Germline CDR1 and CDR2: DFQATT and SNEGSKA (reference sequence). The DNA for the CDR3 is TGCAGTGCTAGTTCCAGCGGGTTTCGAGAGACCCAGTACTTC. It codes for CSASSSGFRETQYF.

The V and J genes are TRBV29-1 and TRBJ2-1; D is unresolved. The CDR3 has 13 residues. V lost 5 bases and J 0 bases, leaving 8 bases between the germline ends. Germline-derived CDR1 and CDR2 are SQVTM and ANQGSEA. CDR3: CSVQESSYNEQFF. For the CDR3, the DNA is TGCAGCGTTCAGGAGAGCTCCTACAATGAGCAGTTCTTC.

The chain joins TRBV27 to TRBJ1-5; 7 bases line up with TRBD1. CDR1 and CDR2 from the germline V gene are MNHEY and SMNVEV (reference sequence). V was pared by 6 bases and J by 7 bases, with 9 bases of the junction left unmatched. The CDR3 totals 14 residues. The CDR3 spells CASRARQGWQPQHF. The DNA of the CDR3 is TGTGCCAGCAGGGCACGACAGGGATGGCAGCCCCAGCATTTT.

The chain carries TRBV29-1 and TRBJ2-1; no firm D call. This CDR3 has 13 residues. V dropped 1 base and J dropped 10 bases, with 14 bases sitting between them. In germline, CDR1 is SQVTM, CDR2 ANQGSEA. Here the CDR3 reads CSVEVYLGNEQFF. The DNA for the CDR3 is TGCAGCGTTGAAGTATACTTGGGGAACGAGCAGTTCTTC.

About this clonotype itself: Relative to the germline gene, one junction end is altered; a read error may explain this. J is TRBJ2-6 and V is TRBV5-5; weak D call: TRBD1 (5 bases). CDR1 and CDR2 (germline): SGHKS, YYEKEE (reference sequence). The CDR3 runs 15 residues. CDR3 protein: CASSLAHSGANVRTF. DNA of the CDR3: TGTGCCAGCAGCTTGGCTCATTCTGGGGCCAACGTCCGGACTTTC.

This clonotype was seen more than once but under ten times. The chain carries TRBV7-2 and TRBJ2-1; 9 nucleotides match TRBD2. Trimming took 5 bases from V and 0 from J; bases not matched to a gene: 14. The CDR3 spans 19 residues. Germline lookup yields CDR1 SGHTA and CDR2 FQGNSA. The DNA for the CDR3 is TGTGCCAGCAGCCCCAATACTCGACTAGCGGCTAGCTCCTACAATGAGCAGTTCTTC. Its protein is CASSPNTRLAASSYNEQFF.

V is TRBV7-2 and J is TRBJ2-5; D unresolved. The CDR3 is 14 amino acids. V lost 3 bases, J lost 5 bases, and 13 bases lay in between. The germline CDR1 and CDR2 sequences are SGHTA and FQGNSA. CDR3 residues: CASSLGSYGETQYF. The DNA for the CDR3 is TGTGCCAGCAGCTTGGGTTCTTACGGGGAGACCCAGTACTTC.

This clonotype has just a few counts. V gene TRBV5-6 combines with J gene TRBJ2-5, with D unclear. CDR1 SGHDT and CDR2 YYEEEE come from the germline V gene. The CDR3 is 15 amino acids. V lost 3 bases, J lost 11 bases, and 23 bases lay in between. The CDR3 reads CASSSWAGAKGEQYF. CDR3 DNA sequence: TGTGCCAGCAGCTCTTGGGCAGGTGCCAAAGGTGAGCAGTACTTC.

V is TRBV11-2 and J is TRBJ2-7, with no clear D. The CDR3 has 10 residues. Per the germline V gene, CDR1 is SGHAT and CDR2 is FQNNGV. V gave up 9 bases and J gave up 6 bases, with 9 bases separating them. DNA of the CDR3: TGTGCCAGTTCCCTTAGCGAGCAGTACTTC. This gives the protein CASSLSEQYF.

The V call is TRBV5-1, the J call TRBJ1-1; possible D gene TRBD1, 6 bases. Germline assignment: CDR1 SGHRS and CDR2 YFSETQ. The V end lost 5 bases, the J end lost 4 bases, and 21 bases lay between the germline ends. CDR3 length equals 16 residues. As DNA, the CDR3 is TGCGCCAGCAGGACAAACCCGGGGGCTCTGAGCACTGAAGCTTTCTTT. Amino acid sequence: CASRTNPGALSTEAFF.

This chain connects TRBV28 to TRBJ2-4; a weak D match, TRBD1 (5 bases). The germline CDR1 and CDR2 sequences are MDHEN and SYDVKM. This CDR3 is built from 12 residues. Trimming shortened V by 5 bases and J by 14 bases, and 16 bases separated the two germline ends. The CDR3, as DNA: TGTGCCAGCAGTCAGGGTATCGAGGTCAAGTACTTC. This codes for CASSQGIEVKYF.

The rearrangement joins TRBV29-1 to TRBJ1-2; TRBD1 matches 7 bases. There are 13 residues in the CDR3. In germline, CDR1 is SQVTM, CDR2 ANQGSEA. J lost 4 bases, V lost 4 bases, and 6 bases had no gene match. CDR3 protein: CSVGRQGSYGYTF. CDR3 DNA: TGCAGCGTTGGTCGACAGGGAAGCTATGGCTACACCTTC.

The chain has TRBV4-3 and TRBJ1-1, with 7 bases identical to TRBD1. The V gene's germline CDR1 is LGHNA and CDR2 YSLEER. The V and J ends lost 0 bases and 5 bases, in that order; junction bases with no gene match: 3. The CDR3 is 14 amino acids. The CDR3 DNA reads as TGCGCCAGCAGCCAAGAACCAGGGGGGACTGAAGCTTTCTTT. It translates to CASSQEPGGTEAFF.

The CDR3 bases are TGTGCCACCAGTGATCCCGACCTGAGCAATGAGCAGTTCTTC. As protein: CATSDPDLSNEQFF. The chain carries TRBV24-1 and TRBJ2-1, with D hard to call. V lost 3 bases, J lost 6 bases, and 11 bases lay in between. Germline values: CDR1 KGHDR, CDR2 SFDVKD. CDR3 length: 14 residues.

This clonotype came up a few times. The rearrangement links TRBV7-2 to TRBJ2-6; 7 positions agree with TRBD1. CDR3 length: 17 amino acids. Looked up from germline, CDR1 is SGHTA and CDR2 is FQGNSA. Losses at the gene ends were 2 bases for V and 1 base for J; bases not matched to a gene: 5. Here the CDR3 reads CASSLQGGASGANVLTF. The CDR3, as DNA: TGTGCCAGCAGCTTACAAGGGGGCGCTTCTGGGGCCAACGTCCTGACTTTC.

This clonotype has a single count. V usage is TRBV20-1 and J usage is TRBJ2-4; 8 nucleotides align to TRBD2. The junction had 13 bases not matched to a gene; V was cut back by 6 bases and J by 15 bases. The CDR3 length is 12 residues. CDR1 and CDR2 from the germline V gene are DFQATT and SNEGSKA (reference sequence). The CDR3 DNA is TGCAGTGCCATGCGGGGGGCCTACGAGCGGTACTTC. Encoded protein: CSAMRGAYERYF.

The chain recombines TRBV3-1 with TRBJ2-7, with TRBD1 matching 9 bases. CDR3 length: 15 amino acids. V gave up 1 base and J gave up 4 bases; unmatched junction bases: 5. Germline V gene sequence: CDR1 LGHDT, CDR2 YNNKEL (reference sequence). The CDR3: CASSQAGTGRYEQYF. The CDR3 nucleotides are TGTGCCAGCAGCCAAGCCGGGACAGGGAGGTACGAGCAGTACTTC.

J is TRBJ2-7 and V is TRBV7-9; D unresolved. The CDR3 totals 12 residues. Per germline, CDR1 SEHNR and CDR2 FQNEAQ (reference sequence). Trimming cost V 6 bases and J 4 bases, with 10 bases left between them. The CDR3 nucleotides read TGTGCCAGCAGTCCCCTAATTTACGAGCAGTACTTC. The encoded protein is CASSPLIYEQYF.

V is TRBV4-3 and J is TRBJ1-1; a possible D gene is TRBD1 (5 bases). The length of the CDR3 is 15 residues. Germline-derived CDR1 and CDR2 are LGHNA and YSLEER. Trimming took off 3 bases at V and 5 bases at J, with 16 bases between the two ends. For the CDR3, the DNA is TGCGCCAGCAGCCACTCCTGGGGGGTCACGACTGAAGCTTTCTTT. This encodes CASSHSWGVTTEAFF.

Only a few counts were recorded for this clonotype. The chain links TRBV5-1 to TRBJ1-2; 7 bases are shared with TRBD1. The CDR3 is 13 amino acids. Germline V gene lookup returns CDR1 SGHRS and CDR2 YFSETQ. V trimming: 5 bases; J trimming: 6 bases; junction bases outside the gene matches: 7. The CDR3, as DNA: TGCGCCAGCAGAACAGGGGAGCAGGATGGCTACACCTTC. This encodes CASRTGEQDGYTF. The variable domain in full, with the rest retrieved from reference TRBV5-1 and TRBJ1-2, is KAGVTQTPRYLIKTRGQQVTLSCSPISGHRSVSWYQQTPGQGLQFLFEYFSETQRNKGNFPGRFSGRQFSNSRSEMNVSTLELGDSALYLCASRTGEQDGYTFGSGTRLTVV.

Many counts were recorded for this clonotype. This chain uses TRBV7-2 with TRBJ2-6; D might be TRBD2 (5 bases). The CDR3 has 16 amino acids. Germline V gives CDR1 SGHTA, CDR2 FQGNSA. Trimming shortened V by 5 bases and J by 0 bases, and 11 bases separated the two germline ends. CDR3 DNA: TGTGCCAGCAGCCGGGGTCGGGGCTCTGGGGCCAACGTCCTGACTTTC. Its protein product is CASSRGRGSGANVLTF. The variable domain in full, with the rest retrieved from reference TRBV7-2 and TRBJ2-6, is GAGVSQSPSNKVTEKGKDVELRCDPISGHTALYWYRQSLGQGLEFLIYFQGNSAPDKSGLPSDRFSAERTGGSVSTLTIQRTQQEDSAVYLCASSRGRGSGANVLTFGAGSRLTVL.

The CDR3: CASSLVGVSNQPQHF. The CDR3 DNA sequence: TGTGCCAGCAGTTTGGTGGGGGTTAGCAATCAGCCCCAGCATTTT. The rearrangement uses TRBV12-3 or TRBV12-4 and TRBJ1-5, with D possibly matching TRBD1 (5 bases). The V end was cut by 3 bases, the J end by 0 bases, with 9 bases between. The CDR3 is 15 residues long.

The chain is built from TRBV7-9 and TRBJ2-6, with TRBD1 matching over 7 bases. Germline-derived CDR1 and CDR2 are SEHNR and FQNEAQ (reference sequence). V gave up 5 bases and J gave up 4 bases; unmatched junction bases: 5. This CDR3 has 15 residues. The CDR3 loop is CASSRGLKGANVLTF. CDR3 DNA sequence: TGTGCCAGCAGCAGGGGGCTAAAGGGGGCCAACGTCCTGACTTTC.

The gene calls are TRBV7-2 and TRBJ2-4; tentatively, D is TRBD1 (6 bases). The better agreement between TRBJ2-7 and the DNA end casts doubt on the J call. Germline V CDR1 and CDR2: SGHTA, FQGNSA. The CDR3 consists of 14 residues. CDR3 sequence (DNA): TGTGCCAGCAGCCCTGGGACATCATACTACGAGCAGTACTTC. This encodes CASSPGTSYYEQYF.

This sequence joins TRBV7-6 and TRBJ1-5, with D possibly matching TRBD1 (5 bases). This CDR3 spans 15 amino acids. The germline V gene encodes CDR1 SGHVS and CDR2 FNYEAQ. The ends were cut back, 1 base at V and 7 bases at J, with 14 bases in the middle. Written as DNA, the CDR3 is TGTGCCAGCAGCTTAGGGGGGGTCCCGGGGCAGCCCCAGCATTTT. Its protein is CASSLGGVPGQPQHF.

This clonotype was seen just once. In nucleotides, the CDR3 is TGTGCCAGCAGCTTAGCGCTACGAGAGCTGTTTTTT. Protein sequence: CASSLALRELFF. This rearrangement joins TRBV7-2 to TRBJ2-2; D unresolved. This CDR3 is built from 12 residues. Germline V gene lookup returns CDR1 SGHTA and CDR2 FQGNSA. Trimming shortened V by 0 bases and J by 11 bases, and 7 bases separated the two germline ends.